Listed here are 20 T cell receptor beta chains from one sample, sequenced in a study of blood T cells in healthy people across ages. A J-beta primer mix and a sample-barcoded 5' primer were used in a second PCR of roughly 6 to 12 cycles. MiXCR was run by TCRdb on the 5' RACE reads, yielding one entry per CDR3 protein. The sample contains 580,000 or so distinct CDR3 sequences, 47% of which appear only once. Source material: blood. These TCRs come from a man older than 75 in good health.

The chain joins TRBV20-1 to TRBJ1-2, with a tentative D call TRBD1 (5 bases). V gave up 5 bases and J gave up 1 base, with 14 bases separating them. Germline V gene data show CDR1 as DFQATT and CDR2 as SNEGSKA (reference sequence). There are 14 residues in the CDR3. CDR3 in amino acids: CSAPLAGNNYGYTF. The DNA of the CDR3 is TGCAGTGCTCCGCTGGCAGGGAATAACTATGGCTACACCTTC.

This clonotype was seen only a few times. The chain recombines TRBV7-2 with TRBJ1-4; D is unresolved. From germline, CDR1 is SGHTA and CDR2 FQGNSA. This CDR3 has 17 residues. Between the trimmed V and J ends, which lost 3 bases and 3 bases, there was a span of 17 bases. The CDR3 DNA reads as TGTGCCAGCAGCTTCTCCCGGGGAGCTAAGGCTAATGAAAAACTGTTTTTT. It specifies CASSFSRGAKANEKLFF. The whole variable domain, remainder taken from reference TRBV7-2 and TRBJ1-4, is GAGVSQSPSNKVTEKGKDVELRCDPISGHTALYWYRQSLGQGLEFLIYFQGNSAPDKSGLPSDRFSAERTGGSVSTLTIQRTQQEDSAVYLCASSFSRGAKANEKLFFGSGTQLSVL.

This clonotype was recorded a few times. The CDR3 protein is CASSLTGTPETQYF. CDR3 sequence (DNA): TGTGCCAGCAGCCTTACAGGGACCCCAGAGACTCAGTACTTC. The chain employs TRBV28 and TRBJ2-7; possible D gene TRBD1, 6 bases. The germline V and J ends were trimmed by 6 bases and 10 bases, with 22 bases remaining between them. This CDR3 is built from 14 residues. Per germline, CDR1 MDHEN and CDR2 SYDVKM. Looking up the rest from reference TRBV28 and TRBJ2-7 gives the full variable domain: DVKVTQSSRYLVKRTGEKVFLECVQDMDHENMFWYRQDPGLGLRLIYFSYDVKMKEKGDIPEGYSVSREKKERFSLILESASTNQTSMYLCASSLTGTPETQYFGPGTRLTVT.

The chain employs TRBV6-2 or TRBV6-3 and TRBJ2-3; TRBD2 aligns across 13 bases. This CDR3 region has 18 residues. Germline CDR1 reads MNHEY; CDR2 reads SVGEGT. V lost 6 bases and J lost 2; bases outside the gene matches: 11. In nucleotides, the CDR3 is TGTGCCAGCAGCACCCGGACTAGCGGGGGCCGGACCACAGATACGCAGTATTTT. Translated: CASSTRTSGGRTTDTQYF.

A few counts support this clonotype. The rearrangement links TRBV20-1 to TRBJ2-5; weak D call: TRBD2 (5 bases). This CDR3 region has 14 residues. Germline CDR1 is DFQATT and CDR2 is SNEGSKA (reference sequence). The V gene lost 0 bases and the J gene lost 0 bases, with 8 bases spanning the gap. CDR3 region: CSARDGLHQETQYF. CDR3 bases: TGCAGTGCTAGAGACGGACTCCACCAAGAGACCCAGTACTTC.

This chain uses TRBV19 with TRBJ2-5; the D is unclear. CDR1 and CDR2 from the germline V gene are LNHDA and SQIVND (reference sequence). The CDR3 runs to 12 residues. The ends were cut back, 6 bases at V and 3 bases at J, with 8 bases in the middle. The DNA for the CDR3 is TGTGCCAGTAGGTCGTCCGAAGAGACCCAGTACTTC. Its protein is CASRSSEETQYF.

J is TRBJ2-7 and V is TRBV7-2, with a possible D match to TRBD2 (6 bases). V was shortened by 4 bases and J by 3 bases, with 16 bases between the two germline ends. In germline, CDR1 is SGHTA, CDR2 FQGNSA. The CDR3 has 15 residues. The DNA of the CDR3 is TGTGCCAGCAGCTCCGACCGGGACTCACACTACGAGCAGTACTTC. Its translation: CASSSDRDSHYEQYF.

This clonotype was detected ten times or more. The chain recombines TRBV13 with TRBJ2-3; D ambiguous. CDR3 length: 13 residues. Germline loops: CDR1 PRHDT, CDR2 FYEKMQ (reference sequence). V shed 0 bases and J shed 5 bases, with 6 bases lying between them. CDR3 residues: CASSLGFGDTQYF. In DNA, the CDR3 is TGTGCCAGCAGCTTAGGTTTCGGAGATACGCAGTATTTT.

This clonotype has just a few counts. The chain links TRBV20-1 to TRBJ2-1; 8 bases fit TRBD2. V shed 3 bases, J shed 0 bases, and the junction held 10 bases outside the gene matches. Germline CDR1 DFQATT, CDR2 SNEGSKA (reference sequence). The CDR3 runs 17 residues. Here the CDR3 reads CSASELGGAVSYNEQFF. CDR3 nucleotides: TGCAGTGCTAGTGAGCTCGGGGGGGCAGTCTCCTACAATGAGCAGTTCTTC.

The chain employs TRBV28 and TRBJ1-4, with unresolved D. The germline CDR1 and CDR2 sequences are MDHEN and SYDVKM. V was pared by 2 bases and J by 7 bases, with 14 bases between. CDR3 length: 15 amino acids. Here the CDR3 DNA reads TGTGCCAGCAGTTTAAAGGGCCCCTGGAGTGAAAAACTGTTTTTT. Its protein product is CASSLKGPWSEKLFF. Full variable domain (missing parts from reference TRBV28 and TRBJ1-4): DVKVTQSSRYLVKRTGEKVFLECVQDMDHENMFWYRQDPGLGLRLIYFSYDVKMKEKGDIPEGYSVSREKKERFSLILESASTNQTSMYLCASSLKGPWSEKLFFGSGTQLSVL.

Worth noting for this clonotype: A junction end diverges from the germline sequence, so it may reflect a read error. The genes are TRBV6-6 and TRBJ1-4; D possibly corresponds to TRBD1 (5 bases). Germline V gene sequence: CDR1 MNHNY, CDR2 SVGAGI (reference sequence). CDR3 length equals 14 residues. The CDR3 loop reads CASSDSAGEGKLFF. For the CDR3, the DNA is TGTGCCAGCAGTGACTCAGCGGGGGAGGGAAAACTGTTTTTT.

The rearrangement uses TRBV12-3 or TRBV12-4 and TRBJ1-2; 12 bases fit TRBD1. CDR3 length: 19 amino acids. The junction had 12 bases not matched to a gene; V was cut back by 3 bases and J by 1 base. The CDR3 protein is CASSFFSGTGGDRNYGYTF. CDR3 in DNA: TGTGCCAGCAGTTTCTTTTCCGGGACAGGGGGCGATCGTAACTATGGCTACACCTTC.

This clonotype was counted between two and nine times. The chain is built from TRBV29-1 and TRBJ2-1; 7 nucleotides line up with TRBD2. V trimming: 3 bases; J trimming: 6 bases; junction bases outside the gene matches: 8. Germline V gives CDR1 SQVTM, CDR2 ANQGSEA. The CDR3 length is 14 residues. The CDR3: CSVDRREFFNEQFF. The DNA for the CDR3 is TGCAGCGTTGATCGGCGGGAGTTCTTCAATGAGCAGTTCTTC.

The rearrangement links TRBV18 to TRBJ2-7; TRBD1 matches 9 bases. The trim removed 2 bases at V and 7 bases at J, leaving 6 bases unmatched. Germline V lookup: CDR1 KGHSH, CDR2 LQKENI. The length of the CDR3 is 14 residues. The CDR3 loop is CASSPANRGPEQYF. DNA for the CDR3: TGTGCCAGCTCACCAGCAAACAGGGGGCCTGAGCAGTACTTC.

In nucleotides, the CDR3 is TGTGCCATCAGTGAGTACAGGGCAGACACTGAAGCTTTCTTT. Encoded protein: CAISEYRADTEAFF. This chain joins TRBV10-3 and TRBJ1-1; D may be TRBD1 (6 bases). From germline, CDR1 is ENHRY and CDR2 SYGVKD. Trimming cost V 1 base and J 3 bases, with 9 bases left between them. CDR3 length: 14 amino acids.

This chain connects TRBV6-6 to TRBJ1-5, with a tentative D call TRBD1 (6 bases). This CDR3 has 16 amino acids. The germline gives CDR1 MNHNY, CDR2 SVGAGI (reference sequence). V lost 2 bases, J lost 5 bases, and 16 bases lay in between. This CDR3 reads CASSYRDTSGHQPQHF. Written as DNA, the CDR3 is TGTGCCAGCAGTTACCGGGACACCTCCGGGCATCAGCCCCAGCATTTT.

V is TRBV7-2 and J is TRBJ2-1, with D hard to call. This CDR3 spans 15 amino acids. Germline CDR1 and CDR2: SGHTA and FQGNSA. V was shortened by 6 bases and J by 0 bases, with 12 bases between the two germline ends. The CDR3: CASRLDWSSYNEQFF. DNA for the CDR3: TGTGCCAGCAGACTCGACTGGAGCTCCTACAATGAGCAGTTCTTC.

This rearrangement joins TRBV7-9 to TRBJ2-4; D remains ambiguous. The last part of the DNA fits TRBJ2-7 better; the J call may be wrong. Per germline, CDR1 SEHNR and CDR2 FQNEAQ (reference sequence). The CDR3 contains 14 residues. The CDR3 region has the DNA TGTGCCAGCAGCTTAGTAAGCAGAACCTACGAGCAGTACTTC. It is translated as CASSLVSRTYEQYF.

The rearrangement links TRBV7-2 to TRBJ1-6; D uncertain. V was shortened by 5 bases and J by 6 bases, with 14 bases between the two germline ends. The CDR3 sequence is 15 residues long. Per the germline V gene, CDR1 is SGHTA and CDR2 is FQGNSA. The CDR3 DNA reads as TGTGCCAGCAGCCCTTTTGGACCGGGTAATTCACCCCTCCACTTT. Translation: CASSPFGPGNSPLHF.

The chain combines TRBV20-1 with TRBJ1-4; D gene ambiguous. Trimming cost V 2 bases and J 8 bases, with 6 bases left between them. From germline, CDR1 is DFQATT and CDR2 SNEGSKA (reference sequence). CDR3 size: 11 residues. CDR3 DNA sequence: TGCAGTGCTAGATCGTGGGAAAAACTGTTTTTT. Translating gives CSARSWEKLFF.